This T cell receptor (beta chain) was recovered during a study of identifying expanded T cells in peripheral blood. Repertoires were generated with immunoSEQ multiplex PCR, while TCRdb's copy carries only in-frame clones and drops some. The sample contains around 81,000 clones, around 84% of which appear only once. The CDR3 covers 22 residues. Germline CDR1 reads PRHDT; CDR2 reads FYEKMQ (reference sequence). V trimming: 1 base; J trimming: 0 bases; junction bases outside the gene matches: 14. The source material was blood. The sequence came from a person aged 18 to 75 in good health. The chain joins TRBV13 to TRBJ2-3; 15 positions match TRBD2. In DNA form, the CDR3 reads TGTGCCAGCAGCTTAGCTTTCCCCCCGGGACTAGCGGGAGGCTCTAGCACAGATACGCAGTATTTT. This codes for CASSLAFPPGLAGGSSTDTQYF.